In its sample, the clone carrying this TCR beta chain was seen many times. As yet, its antigen is unknown. The source of the sample is a study of metastatic and nonmetastatic thyroid tumors. Study information: Patients with malignant and benign thyroid disease provided blood and tumor or nodule tissue, whose repertoires were compared.

TCRdb re-clonotyped the PCR reads through MiXCR. Of around 15,000 clones in the sample, 15% to 19% were seen once. The study, taken as a whole, reports: Reports indicated that malignant thyroid tumors showed significantly higher TCR beta diversity than benign nodules did, in blood and tumor.

Per germline, CDR1 SNHLY and CDR2 FYNNEI. This CDR3 has 15 amino acids. With V trimmed by 6 bases and J by 4 bases, 10 bases remained unmatched. Thyroid surgery had not been preceded by any treatment in any patient. The TCR comes from a female donor with papillary thyroid cancer or a benign thyroid nodule (not recorded which). Some clones in this sample may be carry-over from other donors' samples. This chain connects TRBV2 to TRBJ2-3; the match to TRBD2 covers 7 bases. The sample taken for sequencing was blood. The CDR3 DNA reads TGTGCCAGCAGAGGGAGGGACGGGATGGCAGATACGCAGTATTTT. Translated, it gives CASRGRDGMADTQYF.